Each of the 27 T cell receptor beta chains below was sequenced from the same sample in a study of Ad26.COV2.S vaccination and SARS-CoV-2 variants. Measured with immunoSEQ multiplex PCR; TCRdb has only the in-frame clones, and not every one. Of some 340,000 clones listed, about 86% were seen once; the top ten hold 1.9%. Treatment here: some 20 received Ad26.COV2.S at low or high dose, single or two shots; 5 received placebo; per-sample allocation not given. Sample collection was performed on day 63 after the first vaccine or placebo injection. The sample consisted of peripheral blood, taken in a trial of Ad26.COV2.S vaccine versus placebo. The receptors originated from a person aged 18-65 years who received the Ad26.COV2.S COVID-19 vaccine or a placebo.

The chain uses TRBV6-2 or TRBV6-3 and TRBJ1-5, with a tentative D call TRBD1 (5 bases). V lost 2 bases and J 11 bases, leaving 10 bases between the germline ends. The CDR3 covers 12 residues. CDR1 is MNHEY and CDR2 is SVGEGT in the germline V gene. CDR3 in amino acids: CASSYGTSSQHF. For the CDR3, the DNA is TGTGCCAGCAGTTACGGGACCTCGTCCCAGCATTTT.

This chain joins TRBV6-5 and TRBJ2-1; D is possibly TRBD1 (5 bases). The CDR3 runs 15 residues. Trimming removed 7 bases at V and 10 bases at J, with 23 bases between. Germline assignment: CDR1 MNHEY and CDR2 SVGAGI. CDR3 in amino acids: CASTKGQVGLGEQFF. Written as DNA, the CDR3 is TGTGCCAGCACCAAGGGGCAGGTTGGGTTGGGGGAGCAGTTCTTC.

V usage is TRBV6-2 or TRBV6-3 and J usage is TRBJ2-1; D is uncertain. Deletions cut 5 bases from V and 2 bases from J, with 10 bases between. Germline V gene lookup returns CDR1 MNHEY and CDR2 SVGEGT. The CDR3 runs to 14 residues. CDR3: CASSPDWAYNEQFF. The CDR3 DNA sequence: TGTGCCAGCAGTCCCGACTGGGCCTACAATGAGCAGTTCTTC.

The gene calls are TRBV5-1 and TRBJ1-1, with 9 bases aligning to TRBD1. There are 16 residues in the CDR3. The V and J ends lost 0 bases and 3 bases, in that order; junction bases with no gene match: 6. Germline CDR1 is SGHRS and CDR2 is YFSETQ. The CDR3 loop is CASSLGYRDRDTEAFF. The CDR3 bases are TGCGCCAGCAGCTTGGGGTACCGGGACAGGGACACTGAAGCTTTCTTT. The whole variable domain, remainder taken from reference TRBV5-1 and TRBJ1-1, is KAGVTQTPRYLIKTRGQQVTLSCSPISGHRSVSWYQQTPGQGLQFLFEYFSETQRNKGNFPGRFSGRQFSNSRSEMNVSTLELGDSALYLCASSLGYRDRDTEAFFGQGTRLTVV.

This clone appeared a single time. The chain carries TRBV25-1 and TRBJ2-1, with 8 positions matching TRBD2. The V gene end was trimmed by 6 bases and the J gene end by 4 bases; junction bases not matched to a gene: 8. CDR1 is MGHDK, CDR2 SYGVNS, per germline. The CDR3 contains 15 residues. The DNA of the CDR3 is TGTGCCAGCAGAAAAAGCGGGGGACAATACAATGAGCAGTTCTTC. Translating it yields CASRKSGGQYNEQFF.

The genes are TRBV27 and TRBJ2-3, with 9 nucleotides matching TRBD2. The V gene end was trimmed by 6 bases and the J gene end by 3 bases; junction bases not matched to a gene: 10. This CDR3 has 16 amino acids. The germline CDR1 and CDR2 sequences are MNHEY and SMNVEV (reference sequence). The CDR3 spells CASRRPSGGRTDTQYF. CDR3 in DNA: TGTGCCAGCAGAAGACCCAGCGGGGGGAGGACAGATACGCAGTATTTT.

The chain joins TRBV7-2 to TRBJ2-1; 8 bases fit TRBD2. Unmatched junction bases numbered 1, after V lost 4 bases and J lost 2 bases. The length of the CDR3 is 14 residues. CDR1 and CDR2 (germline): SGHTA, FQGNSA. The CDR3 DNA reads as TGTGCCAGCAGCTGGGGACTAGCCTACAATGAGCAGTTCTTC. This gives the protein CASSWGLAYNEQFF.

The chain is built from TRBV6-2 or TRBV6-3 and TRBJ2-4; TRBD2 agrees at 7 bases. With V trimmed by 0 bases and J by 7 bases, 12 bases remained unmatched. Germline V gene lookup returns CDR1 MNHEY and CDR2 SVGEGT. The CDR3 length is 17 residues. CDR3 sequence (DNA): TGTGCCAGCAGTTACTCCCGACAGAAGAGGGAGGGGAACATTCAGTACTTC. Encoded protein: CASSYSRQKREGNIQYF.

CDR3 DNA: TGCGCCAGCAGCCGCCGGCTAGCGGGCGAAAACTACAATGAGCAGTTCTTC. Translation gives CASSRRLAGENYNEQFF. The chain employs TRBV4-3 and TRBJ2-1; 8 bases align to TRBD2. The V and J ends lost 4 bases and 3 bases, in that order; junction bases with no gene match: 11. Germline V lookup: CDR1 LGHNA, CDR2 YSLEER. The CDR3 is 17 amino acids.

This sequence joins TRBV5-8 and TRBJ2-6; tentative D call: TRBD2 (5 bases). There are 19 residues in the CDR3. The germline CDR1 and CDR2 sequences are SGHTS and YDEGEE. V shed 4 bases and J shed 0 bases, with 20 bases lying between them. The CDR3 sequence is CASSPPWRLRVSGANVLTF. CDR3 in DNA: TGTGCCAGCAGCCCCCCTTGGCGCCTGCGGGTCTCTGGGGCCAACGTCCTGACTTTC.

The chain employs TRBV4-1 and TRBJ2-4; TRBD2 aligns across 7 bases. V shed 0 bases and J 6 bases; nucleotides not matched to a gene: 14. The CDR3 extends over 18 amino acids. The germline gives CDR1 MGHRA, CDR2 YSYEKL. DNA for the CDR3: TGCGCCAGCAGCCAAGATCCGAGGACCGGGACTAAGGGAAACATTCAGTACTTC. This gives the protein CASSQDPRTGTKGNIQYF.

CDR3 protein: CASSFRAAQPQHF. The CDR3 DNA reads TGTGCCAGCAGCTTCAGGGCGGCTCAGCCCCAGCATTTT. This chain connects TRBV27 to TRBJ1-5; D is possibly TRBD1 (5 bases). The ends were cut back, 6 bases at V and 6 bases at J, with 12 bases in the middle. CDR3 length: 13 amino acids. Germline assignment: CDR1 MNHEY and CDR2 SMNVEV (reference sequence).

The chain uses TRBV6-5 and TRBJ1-5, with D maybe TRBD1 (6 bases). CDR1 is MNHEY, CDR2 SVGAGI, per germline. Trimming shortened V by 2 bases and J by 7 bases, and 9 bases separated the two germline ends. This CDR3 has 13 residues. CDR3 region: CASSYGGAQPQHF. In DNA, the CDR3 is TGTGCCAGCAGTTACGGGGGGGCCCAGCCCCAGCATTTT.

This chain connects TRBV2 to TRBJ2-3; possible D gene TRBD1, 6 bases. Germline V lookup: CDR1 SNHLY, CDR2 FYNNEI. This CDR3 region has 14 residues. V lost 6 bases, J lost 2 bases, and 12 bases lay in between. This CDR3 reads CASRTGQHTDTQYF. CDR3 nucleotides: TGTGCCAGCAGGACAGGCCAACACACAGATACGCAGTATTTT.

About this clone itself: One end of the junction does not line up with germline, which may come from a read error. This chain uses TRBV7-6 with TRBJ1-2; perhaps TRBD1 as D (5 bases). The CDR3 sequence is 19 residues long. Germline V CDR1 and CDR2: SGHVS, FNYEAQ. CDR3 residues: CASSQDPGQFPLSNYGCTF. CDR3 DNA: TGTGCCAGCAGCCAGGATCCGGGGCAATTCCCCCTCTCTAACTATGGCTGCACCTTC.

A word on this clone: The same CDR3 arises from other DNA sequences in this sample as well. The rearrangement joins TRBV6-5 to TRBJ2-7, with 11 bases aligning to TRBD1. Per germline, CDR1 MNHEY and CDR2 SVGAGI. The CDR3 length is 15 residues. Trimming took 3 bases from V and 2 from J; bases not matched to a gene: 3. The CDR3 bases are TGTGCCAGCAGTTATTCGGGACAGGGGGCCTACGAGCAGTACTTC. This gives the protein CASSYSGQGAYEQYF.

The chain combines TRBV3-1 (or the pseudogene TRBV3-2) with TRBJ2-3; either TRBD1 or TRBD2 may supply D (7 bases each). V dropped 4 bases and J dropped 2 bases, with 19 bases sitting between them. The length of the CDR3 is 17 residues. The germline V gene encodes CDR1 LGHDT and CDR2 YNNKEL (reference sequence). In DNA form, the CDR3 reads TGTGCCAGCAGCCGAAAAGGGAGGGGGCGCGTCACAGATACGCAGTATTTT. It yields the protein CASSRKGRGRVTDTQYF.

The V call is TRBV5-1, the J call TRBJ1-2, with unresolved D. Trimming left V 0 bases short and J 5 bases short, with 14 bases between. This CDR3 has 15 residues. Looked up from germline, CDR1 is SGHRS and CDR2 is YFSETQ. The CDR3 reads CASSLELDRRYGYTF. CDR3 nucleotides: TGCGCCAGCAGCTTGGAATTGGACCGTCGTTATGGCTACACCTTC.

CDR3 in amino acids: CASSPPSREGNTEAFF. The DNA for the CDR3 is TGTGCCAGCTCACCGCCCAGTAGGGAGGGAAACACTGAAGCTTTCTTT. The genes are TRBV18 and TRBJ1-1; D call uncertain. The CDR3 runs 16 residues. CDR1 KGHSH and CDR2 LQKENI come from the germline V gene. The V and J ends lost 3 bases and 2 bases respectively, with 16 bases between them.

The V gene is TRBV25-1, the J gene TRBJ2-3, with 7 positions matching TRBD1. The CDR3 is 15 residues long. Germline V lookup: CDR1 MGHDK, CDR2 SYGVNS. V dropped 5 bases and J dropped 0; count of bases not matched to a gene: 5. The CDR3 spells CASSQGETSTDTQYF. The DNA for the CDR3 is TGTGCCAGCAGTCAGGGGGAAACTAGCACAGATACGCAGTATTTT. Full variable domain (rest looked up from reference TRBV25-1 and TRBJ2-3): EADIYQTPRYLVIGTGKKITLECSQTMGHDKMYWYQQDPGMELHLIHYSYGVNSTEKGDLSSESTVSRIRTEHFPLTLESARPSHTSQYLCASSQGETSTDTQYFGPGTRLTVL.

DNA for the CDR3: TGTGCCAGCAGTTACTTTGGGGATTCCACTGAAGCTTTCTTT. It translates to CASSYFGDSTEAFF. The chain has TRBV6-6 and TRBJ1-1, with unresolved D. The V end lost 1 base, the J end lost 4 bases, and 10 bases lay between the germline ends. This CDR3 comprises 14 residues. Germline CDR1 and CDR2: MNHNY and SVGAGI (reference sequence).

This sequence joins TRBV6-5 and TRBJ1-2; TRBD1 agrees at 7 bases. The V gene's germline CDR1 is MNHEY and CDR2 SVGAGI. The CDR3 extends over 15 amino acids. J lost 5 bases, V lost 0 bases, and 6 bases had no gene match. CDR3 nucleotides: TGTGCCAGCAGTTACTCTGGCGACAGGGATTATGGCTACACCTTC. This encodes CASSYSGDRDYGYTF.

This clone has ten or more counts. The chain uses TRBV7-3 and TRBJ2-5; 9 bases match TRBD2. The V and J ends lost 5 bases and 5 bases, in that order; junction bases with no gene match: 9. The CDR3 totals 15 residues. The germline gives CDR1 SGHTA, CDR2 FQGTGA. The CDR3 nucleotides are TGTGCCAGCAGCCCGCTCGCGGGGGGGTTTGAGACCCAGTACTTC. Protein sequence: CASSPLAGGFETQYF.

This chain connects TRBV5-4 to TRBJ2-7; either TRBD1 or TRBD2 may fit D (6 bases each). This CDR3 comprises 14 residues. Trimming left V 4 bases short and J 3 bases short, with 14 bases between. CDR1 is SGHNT and CDR2 is YYREEE in the germline V gene (reference sequence). CDR3: CASSAGHPFYEQYF. The CDR3 region has the DNA TGTGCCAGCAGCGCGGGACACCCCTTCTACGAGCAGTACTTC.

V is TRBV9 and J is TRBJ2-3, with D perhaps matching TRBD1 (5 bases). Trimming shortened V by 2 bases and J by 4 bases, and 11 bases separated the two germline ends. The CDR3 has 14 amino acids. Germline CDR1 and CDR2: SGDLS and YYNGEE. CDR3 nucleotide sequence: TGTGCCAGCAGCGTTAGCTGGGGCGCAGATACGCAGTATTTT. This gives the protein CASSVSWGADTQYF.

This clone was detected once. The rearrangement joins TRBV4-1 to TRBJ1-4; D unresolved. Germline CDR1 reads MGHRA; CDR2 reads YSYEKL. The CDR3 runs 14 residues. Trimming removed 6 bases from V and 0 bases from J, with 8 bases in between. The CDR3 loop reads CASSHLSTNEKLFF. The CDR3 DNA is TGCGCCAGCAGTCACCTGTCAACTAATGAAAAACTGTTTTTT.

V usage is TRBV27 and J usage is TRBJ2-2; D is uncertain. The CDR3 totals 14 residues. V shed 0 bases and J shed 8 bases, with 10 bases lying between them. CDR1 is MNHEY, CDR2 SMNVEV, per germline (reference sequence). In DNA form, the CDR3 reads TGTGCCAGCAGTTTATCCCGCTCGAGTGGGGAGCTGTTTTTT. It codes for CASSLSRSSGELFF.